This passage covers 18 T cell receptor beta chains from one sample sequenced in a study of post-analysis software for immune sequencing data. Their antigen targets remain unknown. Unique molecular identifiers were carried by the TCR beta cDNA libraries. TCRdb re-derived calls from the PCR reads in MiXCR, one entry per CDR3 protein. The profile shows 400,000 to 500,000 distinct CDR3 sequences, over 30% of them singletons. General study results and limits: In patients, TRBV5-6, TRBV5-1 and TRBV20-1 belonged to about five TRBV segments found more frequently than in controls.

Sequenced sample: blood. The source is a girl aged 2-10 years with multiple sclerosis.

This chain joins TRBV12-3 or TRBV12-4 and TRBJ1-6; possible D gene TRBD1, 5 bases. The CDR3 has 16 residues. V lost 7 bases and J lost 8, with 21 bases in between. CDR3 sequence (DNA): TGTGCCAGCACCTTAGAGGGGCCGCCTTTGGATTCACCCCTCCACTTT. This sequence encodes CASTLEGPPLDSPLHF.

The chain carries TRBV6-6 and TRBJ1-2, with D possibly TRBD1 on 5 matching bases. The CDR3 covers 15 residues. The V gene's germline CDR1 is MNHNY and CDR2 SVGAGI (reference sequence). V lost 4 bases to trimming and J lost 4 bases, with 16 bases between them. The CDR3: CASSSGTAVVYGYTF. CDR3 coding DNA: TGTGCCAGCAGTTCCGGGACCGCCGTAGTCTATGGCTACACCTTC.

The gene calls are TRBV12-3 or TRBV12-4 and TRBJ1-5; 7 bases fit TRBD1. CDR3 size: 18 residues. J gave up 1 base and V 1 base, and 10 bases lay outside the gene matches. DNA of the CDR3: TGTGCCAGCAGTTTAGTTACAGAGGGACAGATGAGCAATCAGCCCCAGCATTTT. Amino acids: CASSLVTEGQMSNQPQHF.

This rearrangement joins TRBV4-3 to TRBJ2-1; possible D gene TRBD2, 6 bases. The CDR3 totals 16 residues. Trimming took off 5 bases at V and 6 bases at J, with 20 bases between the two ends. CDR1 is LGHNA and CDR2 is YSLEER in the germline V gene. The chain's CDR3 is CASSNSGDMLANEQFF. CDR3 coding DNA: TGCGCCAGCAGCAACTCGGGAGATATGCTGGCCAATGAGCAGTTCTTC.

The V gene is TRBV20-1, the J gene TRBJ2-1, with 9 bases matching TRBD1. There are 14 residues in the CDR3. The junction had 4 bases not matched to a gene; V was cut back by 0 bases and J by 7 bases. The germline V gene has CDR1 DFQATT and CDR2 SNEGSKA (reference sequence). For the CDR3, the DNA is TGCAGTGCTAGAGATACCGGGACAGGGAATGAGCAGTTCTTC. This translates into CSARDTGTGNEQFF.

The chain has TRBV12-3 or TRBV12-4 and TRBJ1-5; D is unclear. The CDR3 runs to 15 residues. The V gene lost 0 bases and the J gene lost 7 bases, with 13 bases spanning the gap. The CDR3 DNA follows: TGTGCCAGCAGTTTAGCCGGCAGGTTAGGACAGCCCCAGCATTTT. Translation: CASSLAGRLGQPQHF.

This chain uses TRBV9 with TRBJ2-3, with TRBD1 as a possible D gene (6 bases). The ends were cut back, 1 base at V and 8 bases at J, with 23 bases in the middle. This CDR3 has 17 residues. Germline V gene sequence: CDR1 SGDLS, CDR2 YYNGEE. In nucleotides, the CDR3 is TGTGCCAGCAGCGTAACAACAGGGTTTAACGCGGGCGGTACGCAGTATTTT. This sequence encodes CASSVTTGFNAGGTQYF.

This clonotype was detected ten times or more. The V and J genes are TRBV27 and TRBJ1-5, with 8 nucleotides matching TRBD1. There are 15 residues in the CDR3. The V gene end was trimmed by 3 bases and the J gene end by 2 bases; junction bases not matched to a gene: 3. Germline CDR1 and CDR2: MNHEY and SMNVEV (reference sequence). The CDR3 loop reads CASSLDRVGNQPQHF. CDR3 sequence (DNA): TGTGCCAGCAGTTTGGACAGGGTGGGCAATCAGCCCCAGCATTTT.

In its sample, this clonotype was seen a few times. The chain joins TRBV3-1 to TRBJ2-7, with 10 bases lining up with TRBD1. The germline CDR1 and CDR2 sequences are LGHDT and YNNKEL (reference sequence). Trimming at V came to 5 bases and at J to 0 bases, leaving 7 bases not matched to a gene. The CDR3 runs 16 residues. The CDR3 region has the DNA TGTGCCAGCAGCACCTCGGGGACAGGGGTCTCCTACGAGCAGTACTTC. Translated: CASSTSGTGVSYEQYF.

The table lists this clonotype with a few counts. This chain links TRBV5-1 with TRBJ2-1, with a possible D match to TRBD2 (6 bases). Deletions cut 4 bases from V and 9 bases from J, with 14 bases between. CDR3 size: 13 residues. Germline V gene lookup returns CDR1 SGHRS and CDR2 YFSETQ. The CDR3 reads CASSPGGPVEQFF. As DNA, the CDR3 is TGCGCCAGCAGCCCTGGAGGGCCGGTTGAGCAGTTCTTC.

A few counts support this clonotype. This rearrangement joins TRBV20-1 to TRBJ2-1, with 11 positions matching TRBD2. After removal of 8 bases from V and 5 bases from J, the junction contained 5 bases not matched to a gene. Germline loops: CDR1 DFQATT, CDR2 SNEGSKA (reference sequence). The CDR3 has 13 residues. The DNA for the CDR3 is TGCAGTCTACTGGGACTAGCGGACAATGAGCAGTTCTTC. This encodes CSLLGLADNEQFF.

The V and J genes are TRBV12-3 or TRBV12-4 and TRBJ1-2; 10 nucleotides line up with TRBD1. CDR3 length: 14 amino acids. The trim removed 5 bases at V and 12 bases at J, leaving 12 bases unmatched. The CDR3 sequence is CASSAGTGESRNTF. The CDR3, as DNA: TGTGCCAGCAGTGCCGGGACAGGGGAATCTAGGAACACCTTC.

This clonotype has only a few counts. The V gene is TRBV20-1, the J gene TRBJ2-5; 7 positions match TRBD2. Germline trimming cut 2 bases from V and 4 bases from J; bases unmatched to any gene: 10. Germline CDR1 and CDR2: DFQATT and SNEGSKA (reference sequence). The CDR3 loop spans 15 amino acids. The CDR3 DNA is TGCAGTGCTAGACCGGGGAGGGCCCTGGGAGAGACCCAGTACTTC. It yields the protein CSARPGRALGETQYF.

This sequence joins TRBV5-1 and TRBJ1-3; a weak D match, TRBD1 (6 bases). The CDR3 runs to 14 residues. V lost 1 base and J lost 3, with 8 bases in between. Germline lookup yields CDR1 SGHRS and CDR2 YFSETQ. CDR3 coding DNA: TGCGCCAGCAGCTTGACAGGGTTTGGAAACACCATATATTTT. This encodes CASSLTGFGNTIYF.

The chain combines TRBV27 with TRBJ2-2, with a possible D match to TRBD1 (6 bases). This CDR3 region has 13 residues. V gave up 5 bases and J gave up 8 bases, with 12 bases separating them. The germline CDR1 and CDR2 sequences are MNHEY and SMNVEV (reference sequence). Here the CDR3 reads CASSQRQAGELFF. CDR3 coding DNA: TGTGCCAGCAGTCAGCGACAGGCAGGGGAGCTGTTTTTT.

This clonotype was seen a few times. The chain uses TRBV10-3 and TRBJ2-3; a weak D match, TRBD2 (5 bases). CDR3 length: 15 residues. Germline-derived CDR1 and CDR2 are ENHRY and SYGVKD. Trimming removed 0 bases at V and 2 bases at J, with 9 bases between. CDR3 sequence: CAISESPGITDTQYF. CDR3 in DNA: TGTGCCATCAGTGAGTCGCCGGGGATCACAGATACGCAGTATTTT.

The V gene is TRBV28, the J gene TRBJ1-6; 10 bases are a match to TRBD1. This CDR3 is 14 amino acids long. Trimming cost V 4 bases and J 8 bases; bases outside gene matches: 2. From germline, CDR1 is MDHEN and CDR2 SYDVKM. The CDR3 DNA reads as TGTGCCAGCAGTTCGGGACAGGGGTATTCACCCCTCCACTTT. Protein: CASSSGQGYSPLHF.

The chain is built from TRBV12-3 or TRBV12-4 and TRBJ1-1; a possible D gene is TRBD1 (6 bases). Trimming stripped 9 bases from V and 4 bases from J, with 15 bases between. CDR3 length: 13 residues. The DNA for the CDR3 is TGTGCCAGTACAACAGGGTGGGGCACTGAAGCTTTCTTT. Its protein product is CASTTGWGTEAFF.